What follows is one TCR beta chain and its context. Its specificity is not known. Germline lookup yields CDR1 GTSNPN and CDR2 SVGIG (reference sequence). V was cut by 3 bases and J by 7 bases, with 13 bases left in between. The CDR3 is made up of 13 amino acids. This specimen belongs to a study of OX40 agonist ivuxolimab in advanced cancers. Study-wide background: Clinicians treated patients with ivuxolimab, an agonistic anti-OX40 (CD134) antibody. Those treated in dose escalation had hepatocellular carcinoma, melanoma, renal cell cancer or head and neck cancer. Past anti-PD-1, anti-PD-L1 or anti-CTLA-4 therapy was accepted, and roughly 37% had received some. Regarding the study as a whole: CD4+ T cells averaged fewer expanded clones than CD8+ T cells.

Profiling relied on immunoSEQ multiplex PCR, and the TCRdb table lists in-frame clones only, not all of them. The sample comprises just over 70,000 clones, over 80% of which are singletons, and about 0.72% rests with the top ten. The chain couples TRBV30 to TRBJ1-5, with D possibly being TRBD1 (6 bases). The sample in question was CD4+ or CD8+ T cells sorted from blood, obtained in a trial of the OX40 agonist ivuxolimab. The receptor was isolated from an adult with an advanced solid tumor such as melanoma, head and neck, liver or kidney cancer. This CDR3 reads CAWSTGFDQPQHF. For the CDR3, the DNA is TGTGCCTGGAGCACAGGGTTTGACCAGCCCCAGCATTTT.